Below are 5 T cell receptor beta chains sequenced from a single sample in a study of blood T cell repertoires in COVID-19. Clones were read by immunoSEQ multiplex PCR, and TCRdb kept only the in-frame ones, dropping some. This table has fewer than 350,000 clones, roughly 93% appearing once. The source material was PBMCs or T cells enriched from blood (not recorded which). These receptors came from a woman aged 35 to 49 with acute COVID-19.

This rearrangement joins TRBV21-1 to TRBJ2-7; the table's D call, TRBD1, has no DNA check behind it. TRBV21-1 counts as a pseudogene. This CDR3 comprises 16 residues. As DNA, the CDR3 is TGTGCCAGCAGCACAAGGGGACAGGGGCCGACCTACGAGCAGTACTTC. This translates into CASSTRGQGPTYEQYF.

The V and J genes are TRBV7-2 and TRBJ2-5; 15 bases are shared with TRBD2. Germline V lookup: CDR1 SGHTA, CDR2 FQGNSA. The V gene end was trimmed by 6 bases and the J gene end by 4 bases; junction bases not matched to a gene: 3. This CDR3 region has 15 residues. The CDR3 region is CASSSGLAGGETQYF. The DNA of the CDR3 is TGTGCCAGCAGTTCGGGACTAGCGGGGGGAGAGACCCAGTACTTC.

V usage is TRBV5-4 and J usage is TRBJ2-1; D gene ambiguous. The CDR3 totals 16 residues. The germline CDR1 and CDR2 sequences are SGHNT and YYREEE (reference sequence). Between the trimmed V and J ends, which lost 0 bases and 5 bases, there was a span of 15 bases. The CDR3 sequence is CASSLVGRKNNNEQFF. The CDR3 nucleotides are TGTGCCAGCAGCTTGGTTGGGCGTAAGAATAACAATGAGCAGTTCTTC.

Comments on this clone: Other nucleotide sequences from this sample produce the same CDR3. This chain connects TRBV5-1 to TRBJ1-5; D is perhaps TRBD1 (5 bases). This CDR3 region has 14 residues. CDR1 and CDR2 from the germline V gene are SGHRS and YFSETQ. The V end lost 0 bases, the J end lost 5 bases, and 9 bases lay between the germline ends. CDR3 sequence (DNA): TGCGCCAGCAGCTTGGGGGGCCCCGATCAGCCCCAGCATTTT. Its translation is CASSLGGPDQPQHF.

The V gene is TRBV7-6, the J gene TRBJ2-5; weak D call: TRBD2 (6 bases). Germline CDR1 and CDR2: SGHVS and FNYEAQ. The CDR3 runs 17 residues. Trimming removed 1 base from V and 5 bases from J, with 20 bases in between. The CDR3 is CASSLGWKGRLGETQYF. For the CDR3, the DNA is TGTGCCAGCAGCTTAGGCTGGAAAGGGAGGTTGGGGGAGACCCAGTACTTC.